The T cell receptor beta chain described here comes from a study of T cell therapy after organ transplantation. About the research overall: T cells were expanded about 2 weeks with 30 CMV class I/II epitopes. Long-term post-therapy blood was drawn 20 to 29 weeks after therapy ended.

Regarding time point: 20-29 weeks after completion of therapy. These patients had received solid-organ transplants and had drug-resistant or recurrent cytomegalovirus. Germline trimming cut 5 bases from V and 2 bases from J; bases unmatched to any gene: 5. The CDR3 sequence is 15 residues long. The germline gives CDR1 MRHNA, CDR2 SNTAGT. Notes on the study in general: Post-therapy CD8 clonality change correlated inversely with pretherapy clonality.

Sequenced by immunoSEQ multiplex PCR; TCRdb stores in-frame clones only, minus some. The sample contains 20,000 or so clones, over 80% of which appear only once. This clone ranks as medium-sized. Its cognate antigen is unknown. The starting material was CD8+ T cells from blood, obtained after autologous CMV-specific T cell therapy. This chain joins TRBV6-4 and TRBJ2-3; 9 bases align to TRBD2. The TCR comes from a human patient who had received a solid organ transplant and had CMV disease. The graft donor may be the source of some T cells. CDR3 amino acids: CASSKGLAPTDTQYF. Here the CDR3 DNA reads TGTGCCAGCAGTAAAGGACTAGCGCCCACAGATACGCAGTATTTT.